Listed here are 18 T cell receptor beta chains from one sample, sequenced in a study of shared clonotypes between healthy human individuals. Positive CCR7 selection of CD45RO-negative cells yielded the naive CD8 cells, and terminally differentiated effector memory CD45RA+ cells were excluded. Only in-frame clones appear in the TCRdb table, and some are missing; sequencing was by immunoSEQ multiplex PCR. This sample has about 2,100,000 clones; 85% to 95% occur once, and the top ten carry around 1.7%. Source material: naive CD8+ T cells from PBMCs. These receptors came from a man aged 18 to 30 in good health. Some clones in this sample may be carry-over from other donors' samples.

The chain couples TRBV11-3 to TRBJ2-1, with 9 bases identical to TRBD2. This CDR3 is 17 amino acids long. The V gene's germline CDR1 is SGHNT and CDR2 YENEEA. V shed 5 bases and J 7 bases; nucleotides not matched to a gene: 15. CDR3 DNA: TGTGCCAGCAGCGCAGCCCAGGCCGCGGGAGGGCTTAATGAGCAGTTCTTC. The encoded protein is CASSAAQAAGGLNEQFF.

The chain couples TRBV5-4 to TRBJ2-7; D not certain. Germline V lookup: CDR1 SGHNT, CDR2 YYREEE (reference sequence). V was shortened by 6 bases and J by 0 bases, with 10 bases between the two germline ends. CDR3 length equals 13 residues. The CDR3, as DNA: TGTGCCAGCAAGGACGGAAACTCCTACGAGCAGTACTTC. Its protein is CASKDGNSYEQYF.

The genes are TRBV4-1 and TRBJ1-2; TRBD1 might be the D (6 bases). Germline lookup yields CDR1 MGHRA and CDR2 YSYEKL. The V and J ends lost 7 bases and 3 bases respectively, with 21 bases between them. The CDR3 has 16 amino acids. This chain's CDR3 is CASTQPSGGRDYGYTF. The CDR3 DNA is TGCGCCAGCACCCAGCCCTCTGGGGGGCGCGACTATGGCTACACCTTC.

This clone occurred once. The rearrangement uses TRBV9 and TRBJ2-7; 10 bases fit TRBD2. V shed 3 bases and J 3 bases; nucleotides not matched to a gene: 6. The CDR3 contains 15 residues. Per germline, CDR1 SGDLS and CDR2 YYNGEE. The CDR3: CASSAGLAENYEQYF. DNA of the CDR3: TGTGCCAGCAGCGCCGGACTAGCGGAGAACTACGAGCAGTACTTC.

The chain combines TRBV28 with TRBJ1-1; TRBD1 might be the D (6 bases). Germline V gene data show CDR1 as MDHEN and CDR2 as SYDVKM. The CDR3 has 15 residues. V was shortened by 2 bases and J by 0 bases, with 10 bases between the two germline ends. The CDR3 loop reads CASSLQGQMNTEAFF. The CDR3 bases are TGTGCCAGCAGTTTACAGGGGCAGATGAACACTGAAGCTTTCTTT. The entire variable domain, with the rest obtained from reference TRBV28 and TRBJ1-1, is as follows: DVKVTQSSRYLVKRTGEKVFLECVQDMDHENMFWYRQDPGLGLRLIYFSYDVKMKEKGDIPEGYSVSREKKERFSLILESASTNQTSMYLCASSLQGQMNTEAFFGQGTRLTVV.

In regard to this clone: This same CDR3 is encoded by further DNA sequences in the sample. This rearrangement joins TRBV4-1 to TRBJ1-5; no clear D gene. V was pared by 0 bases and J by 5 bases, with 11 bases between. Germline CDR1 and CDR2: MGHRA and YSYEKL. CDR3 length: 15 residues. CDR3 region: CASSQDRAGYQPQHF. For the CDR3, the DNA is TGCGCCAGCAGCCAAGATAGAGCGGGATATCAGCCCCAGCATTTT.

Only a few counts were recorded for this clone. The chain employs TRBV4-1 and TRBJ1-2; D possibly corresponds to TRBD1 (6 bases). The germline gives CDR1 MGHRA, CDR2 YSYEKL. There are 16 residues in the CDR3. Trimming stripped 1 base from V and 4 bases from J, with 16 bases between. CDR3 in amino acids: CASSQVGHTGTYGYTF. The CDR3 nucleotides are TGCGCCAGCAGCCAAGTAGGACATACAGGGACCTATGGCTACACCTTC.

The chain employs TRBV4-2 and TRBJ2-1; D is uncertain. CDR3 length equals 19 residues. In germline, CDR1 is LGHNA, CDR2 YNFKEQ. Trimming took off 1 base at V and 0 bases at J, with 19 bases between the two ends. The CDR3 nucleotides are TGTGCCAGCAGCCAAGTTCCTAGTGGCGCCCGAAGCTCCTACAATGAGCAGTTCTTC. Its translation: CASSQVPSGARSSYNEQFF.

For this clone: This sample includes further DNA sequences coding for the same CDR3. The CDR3 DNA sequence: TGTGCCAGCAGCGCTGGGACGGGGTACGAGCAGTACTTC. This gives the protein CASSAGTGYEQYF. This chain uses TRBV9 with TRBJ2-7; D is possibly TRBD1 or TRBD2 (5 bases each). Germline V gene data show CDR1 as SGDLS and CDR2 as YYNGEE. The CDR3 is 13 residues long. V was shortened by 3 bases and J by 4 bases, with 11 bases between the two germline ends.

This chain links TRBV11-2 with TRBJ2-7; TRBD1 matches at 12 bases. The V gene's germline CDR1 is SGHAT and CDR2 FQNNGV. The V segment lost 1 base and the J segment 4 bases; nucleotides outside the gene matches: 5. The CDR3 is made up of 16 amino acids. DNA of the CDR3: TGTGCCAGCAGCTTAGTTGGGACAGGGGGCCATTACGAGCAGTACTTC. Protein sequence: CASSLVGTGGHYEQYF.

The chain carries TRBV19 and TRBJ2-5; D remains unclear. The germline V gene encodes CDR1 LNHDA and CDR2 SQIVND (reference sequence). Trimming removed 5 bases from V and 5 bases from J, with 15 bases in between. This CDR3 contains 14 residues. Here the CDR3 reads CASSYGNTFETQYF. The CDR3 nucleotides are TGTGCCAGTAGTTACGGAAACACCTTCGAGACCCAGTACTTC. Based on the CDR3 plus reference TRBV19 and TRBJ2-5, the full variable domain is DGGITQSPKYLFRKEGQNVTLSCEQNLNHDAMYWYRQDPGQGLRLIYYSQIVNDFQKGDIAEGYSVSREKKESFPLTVTSAQKNPTAFYLCASSYGNTFETQYFGPGTRLLVL.

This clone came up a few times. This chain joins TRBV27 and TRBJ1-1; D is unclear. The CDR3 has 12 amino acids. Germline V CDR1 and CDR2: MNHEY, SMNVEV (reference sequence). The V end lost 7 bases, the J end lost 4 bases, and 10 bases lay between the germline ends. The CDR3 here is CASIKGSTEAFF. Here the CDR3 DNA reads TGTGCCAGCATAAAGGGCAGCACTGAAGCTTTCTTT.

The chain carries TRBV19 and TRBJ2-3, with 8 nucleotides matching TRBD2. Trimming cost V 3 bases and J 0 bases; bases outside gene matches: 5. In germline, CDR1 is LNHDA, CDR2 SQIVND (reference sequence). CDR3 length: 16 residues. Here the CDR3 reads CASSILGRGSTDTQYF. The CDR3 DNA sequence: TGTGCCAGTAGTATCCTCGGGAGGGGGAGCACAGATACGCAGTATTTT.

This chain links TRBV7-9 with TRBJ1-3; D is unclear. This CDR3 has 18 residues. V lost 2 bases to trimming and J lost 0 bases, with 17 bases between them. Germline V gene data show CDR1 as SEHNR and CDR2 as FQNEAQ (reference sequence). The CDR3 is CASSLPDGASNSGNTIYF. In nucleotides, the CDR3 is TGTGCCAGCAGCTTACCGGACGGCGCCTCTAACTCTGGAAACACCATATATTTT.

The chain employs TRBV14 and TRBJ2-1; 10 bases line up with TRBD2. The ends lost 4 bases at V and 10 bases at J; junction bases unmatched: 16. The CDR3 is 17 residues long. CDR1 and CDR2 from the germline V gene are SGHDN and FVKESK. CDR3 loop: CASSPWLAGAKEAEQFF. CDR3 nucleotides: TGTGCCAGCAGCCCGTGGCTAGCGGGAGCCAAGGAGGCGGAGCAGTTCTTC.

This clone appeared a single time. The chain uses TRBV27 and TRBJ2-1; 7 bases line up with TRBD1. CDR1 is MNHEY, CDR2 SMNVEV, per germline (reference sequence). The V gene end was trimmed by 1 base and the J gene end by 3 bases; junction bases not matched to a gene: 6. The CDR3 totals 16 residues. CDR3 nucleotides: TGTGCCAGCAGTTTATATCCAGGGGGATTCTACAATGAGCAGTTCTTC. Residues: CASSLYPGGFYNEQFF.

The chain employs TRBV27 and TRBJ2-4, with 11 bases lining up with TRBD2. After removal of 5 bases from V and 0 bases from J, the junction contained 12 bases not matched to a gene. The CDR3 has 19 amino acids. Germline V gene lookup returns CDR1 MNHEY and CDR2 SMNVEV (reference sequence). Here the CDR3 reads CASSAGTSGGILAKNIQYF. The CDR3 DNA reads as TGTGCCAGCAGTGCCGGGACTAGCGGAGGGATCCTAGCCAAAAACATTCAGTACTTC.

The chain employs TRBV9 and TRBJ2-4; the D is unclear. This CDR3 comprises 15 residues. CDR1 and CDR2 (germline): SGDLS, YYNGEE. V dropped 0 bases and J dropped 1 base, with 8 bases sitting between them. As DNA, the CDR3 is TGTGCCAGCAGCGTAGGGTCCAATGCCAAAAACATTCAGTACTTC. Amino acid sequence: CASSVGSNAKNIQYF.